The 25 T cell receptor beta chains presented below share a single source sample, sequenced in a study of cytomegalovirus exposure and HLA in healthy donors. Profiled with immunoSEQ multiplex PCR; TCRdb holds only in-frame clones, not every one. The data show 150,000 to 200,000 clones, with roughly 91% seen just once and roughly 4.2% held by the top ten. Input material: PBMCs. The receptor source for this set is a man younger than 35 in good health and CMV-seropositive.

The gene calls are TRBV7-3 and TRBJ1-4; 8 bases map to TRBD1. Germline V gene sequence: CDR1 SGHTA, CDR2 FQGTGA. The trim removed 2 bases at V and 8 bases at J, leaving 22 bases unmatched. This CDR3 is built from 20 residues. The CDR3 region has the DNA TGTGCCAGCAGCTTAGCTCCTTTGAGGCAGGGGGCGAATCCTTCGGAAAAACTGTTTTTT. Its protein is CASSLAPLRQGANPSEKLFF.

The CDR3 DNA reads TGCAGCGTGACAGTTTCCAGTGTGGAGACCCAGTACTTC. As protein: CSVTVSSVETQYF. The V and J genes are TRBV29-1 and TRBJ2-5, with a tentative D call TRBD1 (5 bases). Germline loops: CDR1 SQVTM, CDR2 ANQGSEA. V lost 6 bases and J lost 5, with 16 bases in between. The CDR3 consists of 13 residues.

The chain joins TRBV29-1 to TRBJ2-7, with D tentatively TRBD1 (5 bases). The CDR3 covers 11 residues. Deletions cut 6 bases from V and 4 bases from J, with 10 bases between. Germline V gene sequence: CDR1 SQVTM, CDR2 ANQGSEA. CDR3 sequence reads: CSVETVYEQYF. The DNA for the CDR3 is TGCAGCGTAGAGACAGTTTACGAGCAGTACTTC.

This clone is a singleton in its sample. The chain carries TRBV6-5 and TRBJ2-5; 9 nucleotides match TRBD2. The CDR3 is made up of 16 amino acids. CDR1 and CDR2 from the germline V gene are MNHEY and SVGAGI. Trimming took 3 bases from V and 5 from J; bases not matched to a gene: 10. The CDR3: CASSYAGGRAWETQYF. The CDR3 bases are TGTGCCAGCAGTTATGCGGGCGGGAGGGCCTGGGAGACCCAGTACTTC.

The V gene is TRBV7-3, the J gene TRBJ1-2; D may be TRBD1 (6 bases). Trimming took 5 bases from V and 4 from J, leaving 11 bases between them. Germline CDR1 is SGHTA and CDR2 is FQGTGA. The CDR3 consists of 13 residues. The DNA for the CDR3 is TGTGCCAGCAGCGAAGGACAGACCTATGGCTACACCTTC. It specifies CASSEGQTYGYTF.

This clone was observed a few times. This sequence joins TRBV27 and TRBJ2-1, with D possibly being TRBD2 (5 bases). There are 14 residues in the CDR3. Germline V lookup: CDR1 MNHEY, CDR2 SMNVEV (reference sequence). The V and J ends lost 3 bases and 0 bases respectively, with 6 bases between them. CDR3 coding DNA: TGTGCCAGCAGTTTTGGGAGCTCCTACAATGAGCAGTTCTTC. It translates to CASSFGSSYNEQFF.

Here the CDR3 reads CASSAQGQNTEAFF. The CDR3 DNA follows: TGTGCCAGCAGTGCACAGGGACAGAACACTGAAGCTTTCTTT. The chain recombines TRBV2 with TRBJ1-1; maybe TRBD1 (6 bases). The CDR3 runs 14 residues. V lost 4 bases and J 1 base, leaving 10 bases between the germline ends. Germline V lookup: CDR1 SNHLY, CDR2 FYNNEI.

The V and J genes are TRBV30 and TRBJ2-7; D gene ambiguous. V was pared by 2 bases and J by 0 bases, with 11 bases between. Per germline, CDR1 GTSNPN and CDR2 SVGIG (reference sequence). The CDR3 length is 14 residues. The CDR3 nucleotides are TGTGCCTGGAGTACGACTCCCAGCTCCTACGAGCAGTACTTC. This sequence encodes CAWSTTPSSYEQYF.

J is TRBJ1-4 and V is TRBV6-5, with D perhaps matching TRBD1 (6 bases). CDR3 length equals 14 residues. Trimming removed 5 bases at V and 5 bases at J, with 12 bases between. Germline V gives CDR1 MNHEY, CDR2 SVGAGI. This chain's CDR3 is CASSGGGLNEKLFF. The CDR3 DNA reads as TGTGCCAGCAGTGGGGGCGGGCTAAATGAAAAACTGTTTTTT.

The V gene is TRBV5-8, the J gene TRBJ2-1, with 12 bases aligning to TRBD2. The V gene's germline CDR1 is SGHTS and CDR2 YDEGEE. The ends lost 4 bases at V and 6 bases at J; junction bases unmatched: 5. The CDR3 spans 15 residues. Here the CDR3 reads CASSAWGLAGNEQFF. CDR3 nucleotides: TGTGCCAGCAGCGCTTGGGGACTAGCGGGCAATGAGCAGTTCTTC.

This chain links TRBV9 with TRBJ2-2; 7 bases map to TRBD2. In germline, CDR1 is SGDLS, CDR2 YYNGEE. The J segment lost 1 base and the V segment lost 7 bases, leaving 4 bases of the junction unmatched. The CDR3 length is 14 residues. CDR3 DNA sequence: TGTGCCAGCGAGGGGAGGGGGAACACCGGGGAGCTGTTTTTT. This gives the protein CASEGRGNTGELFF.

CDR3 amino acids: CASSFQGRVETQYF. DNA of the CDR3: TGCGCCAGCAGCTTTCAGGGGCGCGTAGAGACCCAGTACTTC. This rearrangement joins TRBV5-1 to TRBJ2-5, with a tentative D call TRBD1 (6 bases). CDR3 length equals 14 residues. The germline gives CDR1 SGHRS, CDR2 YFSETQ. V lost 2 bases and J 4 bases, leaving 12 bases between the germline ends.

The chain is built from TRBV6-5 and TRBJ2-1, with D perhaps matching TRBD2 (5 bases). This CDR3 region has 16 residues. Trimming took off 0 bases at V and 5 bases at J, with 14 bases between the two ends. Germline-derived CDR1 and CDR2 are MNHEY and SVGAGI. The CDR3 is CASSYSRAGLNNEQFF. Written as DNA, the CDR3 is TGTGCCAGCAGTTACTCGAGGGCTGGACTTAACAATGAGCAGTTCTTC.

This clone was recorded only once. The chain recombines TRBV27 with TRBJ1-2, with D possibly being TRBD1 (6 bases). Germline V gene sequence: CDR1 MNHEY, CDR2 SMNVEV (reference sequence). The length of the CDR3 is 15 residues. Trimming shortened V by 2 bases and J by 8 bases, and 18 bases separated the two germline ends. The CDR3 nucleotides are TGTGCCAGCAGTTTAGCAGGGGCCCCCTGGGGAGGCTACACCTTC. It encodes CASSLAGAPWGGYTF.

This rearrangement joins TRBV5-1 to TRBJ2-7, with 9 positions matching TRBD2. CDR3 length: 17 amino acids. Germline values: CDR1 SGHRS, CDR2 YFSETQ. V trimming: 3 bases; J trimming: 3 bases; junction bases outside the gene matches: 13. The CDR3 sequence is CASSSTAGGPIRYEQYF. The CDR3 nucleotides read TGCGCCAGCAGCTCAACAGCGGGAGGCCCAATCCGCTACGAGCAGTACTTC. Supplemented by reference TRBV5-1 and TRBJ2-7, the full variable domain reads KAGVTQTPRYLIKTRGQQVTLSCSPISGHRSVSWYQQTPGQGLQFLFEYFSETQRNKGNFPGRFSGRQFSNSRSEMNVSTLELGDSALYLCASSSTAGGPIRYEQYFGPGTRLTVT.

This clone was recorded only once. In nucleotides, the CDR3 is TGTGCAAGTCGCTTAGGCTCGATTCAGAACGGGAACATTCAGTACTTC. Residues: CASRLGSIQNGNIQYF. The chain uses TRBV12-2 and TRBJ2-4; no check of the table's D call, TRBD2, against the DNA was made. TRBV12-2 is labeled a pseudogene. The CDR3 extends over 16 amino acids.

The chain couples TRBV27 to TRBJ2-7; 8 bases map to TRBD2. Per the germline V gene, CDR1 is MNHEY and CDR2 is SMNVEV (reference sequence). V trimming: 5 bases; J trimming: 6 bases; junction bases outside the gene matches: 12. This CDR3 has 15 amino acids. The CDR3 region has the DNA TGTGCCAGCAGTCAGTCTGAAGCGGGAGAACCCGAGCAGTACTTC. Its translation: CASSQSEAGEPEQYF.

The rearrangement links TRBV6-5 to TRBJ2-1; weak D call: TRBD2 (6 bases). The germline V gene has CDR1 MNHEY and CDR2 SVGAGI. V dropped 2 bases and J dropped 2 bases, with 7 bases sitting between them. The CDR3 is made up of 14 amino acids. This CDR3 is CASSYGGTYNEQFF. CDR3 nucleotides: TGTGCCAGCAGTTACGGCGGGACCTACAATGAGCAGTTCTTC.

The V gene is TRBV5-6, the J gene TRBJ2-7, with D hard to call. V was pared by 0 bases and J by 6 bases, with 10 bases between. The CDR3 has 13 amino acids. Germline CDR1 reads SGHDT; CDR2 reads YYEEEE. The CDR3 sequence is CASSLAGGAEQYF. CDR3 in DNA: TGTGCCAGCAGCTTGGCAGGTGGTGCCGAGCAGTACTTC.

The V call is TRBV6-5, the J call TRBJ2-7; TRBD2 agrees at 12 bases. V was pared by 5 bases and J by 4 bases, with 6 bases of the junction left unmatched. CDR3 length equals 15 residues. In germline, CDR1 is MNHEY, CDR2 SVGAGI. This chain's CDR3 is CASSRTSGNWYEQYF. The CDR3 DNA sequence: TGTGCCAGCAGTCGGACTAGCGGGAATTGGTACGAGCAGTACTTC.

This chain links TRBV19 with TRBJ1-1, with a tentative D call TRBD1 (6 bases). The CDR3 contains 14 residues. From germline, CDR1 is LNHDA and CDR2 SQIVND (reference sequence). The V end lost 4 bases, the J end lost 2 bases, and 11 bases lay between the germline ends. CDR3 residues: CASSTTGINTEAFF. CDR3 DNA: TGTGCCAGTAGTACGACAGGCATCAACACTGAAGCTTTCTTT.

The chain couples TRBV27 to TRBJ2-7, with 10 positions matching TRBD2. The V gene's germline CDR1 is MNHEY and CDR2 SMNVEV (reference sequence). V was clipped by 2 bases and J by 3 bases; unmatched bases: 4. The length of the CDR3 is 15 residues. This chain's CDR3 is CASSLGASGSYEQYF. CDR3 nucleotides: TGTGCCAGCAGTTTAGGGGCTAGCGGGAGCTACGAGCAGTACTTC.

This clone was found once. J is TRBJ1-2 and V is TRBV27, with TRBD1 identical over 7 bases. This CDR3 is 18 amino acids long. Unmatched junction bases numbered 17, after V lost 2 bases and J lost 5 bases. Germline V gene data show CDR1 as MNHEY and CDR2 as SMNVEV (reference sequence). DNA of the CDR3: TGTGCCAGCAGTTTAGCGGGACAGATTTCCCCTATCGGGTATGGCTACACCTTC. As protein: CASSLAGQISPIGYGYTF.

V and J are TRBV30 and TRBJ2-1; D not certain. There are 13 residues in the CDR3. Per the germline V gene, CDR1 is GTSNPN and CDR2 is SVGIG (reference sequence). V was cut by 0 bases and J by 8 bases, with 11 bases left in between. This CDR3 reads CAWSVVGGDEQFF. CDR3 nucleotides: TGTGCCTGGAGTGTGGTCGGTGGAGATGAGCAGTTCTTC.

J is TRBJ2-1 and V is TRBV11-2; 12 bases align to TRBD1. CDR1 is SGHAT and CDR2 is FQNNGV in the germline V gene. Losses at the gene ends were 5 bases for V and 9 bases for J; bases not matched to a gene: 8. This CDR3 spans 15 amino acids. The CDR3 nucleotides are TGTGCCAGCAGCACGGGGACAGGGGGCGTAAGTGAGCAGTTCTTC. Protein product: CASSTGTGGVSEQFF.